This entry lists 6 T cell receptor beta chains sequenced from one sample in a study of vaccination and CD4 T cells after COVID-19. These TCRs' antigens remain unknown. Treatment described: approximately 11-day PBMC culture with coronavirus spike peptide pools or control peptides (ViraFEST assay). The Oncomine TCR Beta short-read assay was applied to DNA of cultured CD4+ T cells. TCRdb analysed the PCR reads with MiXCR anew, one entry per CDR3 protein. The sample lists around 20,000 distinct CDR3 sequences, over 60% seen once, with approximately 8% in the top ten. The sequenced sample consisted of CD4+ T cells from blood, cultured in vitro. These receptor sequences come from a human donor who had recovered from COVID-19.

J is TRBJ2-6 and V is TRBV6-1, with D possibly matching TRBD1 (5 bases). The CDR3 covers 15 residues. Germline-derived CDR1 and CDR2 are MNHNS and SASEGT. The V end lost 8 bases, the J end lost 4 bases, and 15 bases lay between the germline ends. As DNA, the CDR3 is TGTGCCAGCGTGGTTGCAGGGCCAGGGGCCAACGTCCTGACTTTC. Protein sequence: CASVVAGPGANVLTF.

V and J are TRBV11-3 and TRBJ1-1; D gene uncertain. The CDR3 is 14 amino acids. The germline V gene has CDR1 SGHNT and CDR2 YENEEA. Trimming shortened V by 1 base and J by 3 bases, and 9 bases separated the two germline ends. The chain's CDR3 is CASSLGPTDTEAFF. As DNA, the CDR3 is TGTGCCAGCAGCTTAGGGCCCACGGACACTGAAGCTTTCTTT.

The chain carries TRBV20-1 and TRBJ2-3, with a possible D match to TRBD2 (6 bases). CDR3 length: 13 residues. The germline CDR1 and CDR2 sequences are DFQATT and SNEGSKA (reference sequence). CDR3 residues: CSCRKRGTDTQYF. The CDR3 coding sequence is TGCAGCTGCAGGAAGCGGGGCACAGATACGCAGTATTTT.

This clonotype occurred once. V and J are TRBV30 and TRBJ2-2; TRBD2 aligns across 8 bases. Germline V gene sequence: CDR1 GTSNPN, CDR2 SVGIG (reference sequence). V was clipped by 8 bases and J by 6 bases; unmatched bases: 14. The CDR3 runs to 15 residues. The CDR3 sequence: CAGVLGLAQAGELFF. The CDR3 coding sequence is TGTGCCGGGGTACTCGGACTAGCCCAGGCCGGGGAGCTGTTTTTT.

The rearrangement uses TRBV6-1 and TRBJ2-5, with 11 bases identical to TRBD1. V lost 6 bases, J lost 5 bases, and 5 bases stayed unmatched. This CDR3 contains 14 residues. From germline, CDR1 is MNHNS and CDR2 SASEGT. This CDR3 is CASSTGTGGETQYF. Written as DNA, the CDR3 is TGTGCCAGCAGCACCGGGACAGGGGGGGAGACCCAGTACTTC.

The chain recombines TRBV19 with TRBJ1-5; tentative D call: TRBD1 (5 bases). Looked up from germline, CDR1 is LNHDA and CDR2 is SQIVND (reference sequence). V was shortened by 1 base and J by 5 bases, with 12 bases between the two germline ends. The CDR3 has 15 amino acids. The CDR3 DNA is TGTGCCAGTAGTATAGTTCAGGGTTCGCATCAGCCCCAGCATTTT. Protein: CASSIVQGSHQPQHF.